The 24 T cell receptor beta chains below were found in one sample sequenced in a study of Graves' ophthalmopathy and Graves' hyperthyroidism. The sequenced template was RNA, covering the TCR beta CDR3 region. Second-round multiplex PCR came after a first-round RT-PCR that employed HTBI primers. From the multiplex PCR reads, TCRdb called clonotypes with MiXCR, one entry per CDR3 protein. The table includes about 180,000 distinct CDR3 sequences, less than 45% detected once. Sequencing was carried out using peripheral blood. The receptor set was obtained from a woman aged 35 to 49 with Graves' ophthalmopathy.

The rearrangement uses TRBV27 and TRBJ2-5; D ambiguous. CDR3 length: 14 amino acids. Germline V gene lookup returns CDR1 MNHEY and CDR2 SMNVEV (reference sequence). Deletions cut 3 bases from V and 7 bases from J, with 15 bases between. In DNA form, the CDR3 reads TGTGCCAGCAGTTTGTCGTATGCAACGAGGACCCAGTACTTC. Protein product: CASSLSYATRTQYF.

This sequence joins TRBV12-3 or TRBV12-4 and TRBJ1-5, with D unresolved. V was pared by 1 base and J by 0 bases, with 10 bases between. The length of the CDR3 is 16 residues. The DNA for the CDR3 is TGTGCCAGCAGTTTAGGTCCGGGCTATAGCAATCAGCCCCAGCATTTT. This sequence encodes CASSLGPGYSNQPQHF.

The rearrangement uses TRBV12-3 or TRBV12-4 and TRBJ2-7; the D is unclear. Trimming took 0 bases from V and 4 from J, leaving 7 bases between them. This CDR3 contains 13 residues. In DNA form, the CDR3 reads TGTGCCAGCAGTTTAGCTCTCCGTTACGAGCAGTACTTC. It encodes CASSLALRYEQYF.

CDR3 protein: CASVGTSNTGELFF. In DNA form, the CDR3 reads TGTGCCAGCGTCGGTACCTCGAACACCGGGGAGCTGTTTTTT. This chain joins TRBV12-3 or TRBV12-4 and TRBJ2-2; unclear D gene. The V end was cut by 8 bases, the J end by 0 bases, with 10 bases between. This CDR3 region has 14 residues.

The CDR3 here is CASSLEQTETQYF. CDR3 nucleotide sequence: TGCGCCAGCAGCTTGGAACAGACAGAGACCCAGTACTTC. The chain joins TRBV5-1 to TRBJ2-5; D gene ambiguous. CDR1 and CDR2 (germline): SGHRS, YFSETQ. This CDR3 spans 13 amino acids. The V end lost 0 bases, the J end lost 4 bases, and 7 bases lay between the germline ends. Complete variable domain (other parts from reference TRBV5-1 and TRBJ2-5): KAGVTQTPRYLIKTRGQQVTLSCSPISGHRSVSWYQQTPGQGLQFLFEYFSETQRNKGNFPGRFSGRQFSNSRSEMNVSTLELGDSALYLCASSLEQTETQYFGPGTRLLVL.

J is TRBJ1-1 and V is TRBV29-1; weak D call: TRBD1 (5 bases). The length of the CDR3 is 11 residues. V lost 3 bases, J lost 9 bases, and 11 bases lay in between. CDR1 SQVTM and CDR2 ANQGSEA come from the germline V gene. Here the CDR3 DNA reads TGCAGCGTTGATGGGGCAGACAAAGCTTTCTTT. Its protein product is CSVDGADKAFF.

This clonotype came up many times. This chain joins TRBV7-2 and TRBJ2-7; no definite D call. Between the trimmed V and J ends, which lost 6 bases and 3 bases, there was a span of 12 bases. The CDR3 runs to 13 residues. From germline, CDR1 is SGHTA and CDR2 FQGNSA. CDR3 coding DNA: TGTGCCAGCAGTTTCGATCTGTTCTACGAGCAGTACTTC. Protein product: CASSFDLFYEQYF.

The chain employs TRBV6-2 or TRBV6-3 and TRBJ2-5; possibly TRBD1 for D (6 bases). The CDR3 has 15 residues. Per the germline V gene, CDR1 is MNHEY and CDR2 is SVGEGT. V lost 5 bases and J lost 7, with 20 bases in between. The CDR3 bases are TGTGCCAGCAGTGGGGAGAACCCTGGGGGCTGGACCCAGTACTTC. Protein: CASSGENPGGWTQYF.

CDR3 protein: CAWSPRGGYGYTF. The CDR3 DNA follows: TGTGCCTGGAGTCCCAGGGGGGGCTATGGCTACACCTTC. J is TRBJ1-2 and V is TRBV30; 7 bases align to TRBD1. The CDR3 covers 13 residues. Germline assignment: CDR1 GTSNPN and CDR2 SVGIG (reference sequence). The ends lost 2 bases at V and 4 bases at J; junction bases unmatched: 4. The full variable domain, its missing parts supplied by reference TRBV30 and TRBJ1-2, is SQTIHQWPATLVQPVGSPLSLECTVEGTSNPNLYWYRQAAGRGLQLLFYSVGIGQISSEVPQNLSASRPQDRQFILSSKKLLLSDSGFYLCAWSPRGGYGYTFGSGTRLTVV.

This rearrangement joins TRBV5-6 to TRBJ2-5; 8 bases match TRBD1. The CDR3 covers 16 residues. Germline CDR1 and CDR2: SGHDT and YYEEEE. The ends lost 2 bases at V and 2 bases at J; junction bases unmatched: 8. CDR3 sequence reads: CASSFRGRTRQETQYF. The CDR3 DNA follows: TGTGCCAGCAGCTTCAGGGGGCGCACGCGTCAAGAGACCCAGTACTTC.

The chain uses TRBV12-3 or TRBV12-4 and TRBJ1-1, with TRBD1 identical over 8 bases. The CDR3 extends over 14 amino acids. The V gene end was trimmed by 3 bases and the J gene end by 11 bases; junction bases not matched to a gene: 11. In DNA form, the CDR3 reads TGTGCCAGCAGTTTTCTCGGACAGGGTAGGTTGGCTTTCTTT. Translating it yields CASSFLGQGRLAFF.

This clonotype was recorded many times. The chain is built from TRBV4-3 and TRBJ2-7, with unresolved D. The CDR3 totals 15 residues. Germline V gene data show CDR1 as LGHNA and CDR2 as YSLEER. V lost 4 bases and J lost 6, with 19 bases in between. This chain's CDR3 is CASSPKSGWAIEQYF. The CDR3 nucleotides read TGCGCCAGCAGCCCAAAAAGTGGGTGGGCGATCGAGCAGTACTTC.

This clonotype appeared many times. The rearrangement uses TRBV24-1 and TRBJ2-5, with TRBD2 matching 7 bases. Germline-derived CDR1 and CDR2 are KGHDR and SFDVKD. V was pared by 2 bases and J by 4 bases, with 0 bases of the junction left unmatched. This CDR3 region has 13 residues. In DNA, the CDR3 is TGTGCCACCAGTGATTGGGGGGGAGAGACCCAGTACTTC. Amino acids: CATSDWGGETQYF.

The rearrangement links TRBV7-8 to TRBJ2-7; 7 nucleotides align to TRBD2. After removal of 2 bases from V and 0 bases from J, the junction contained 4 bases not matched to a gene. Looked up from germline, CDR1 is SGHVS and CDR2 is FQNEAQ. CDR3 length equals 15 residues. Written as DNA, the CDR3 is TGTGCCAGCAGCTTAAAAGCGGGGATCTCCTACGAGCAGTACTTC. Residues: CASSLKAGISYEQYF.

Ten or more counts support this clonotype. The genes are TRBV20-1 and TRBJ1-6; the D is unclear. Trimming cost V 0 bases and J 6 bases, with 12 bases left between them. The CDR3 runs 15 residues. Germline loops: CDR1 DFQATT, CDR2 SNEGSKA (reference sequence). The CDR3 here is CSARDDPGTNSPLHF. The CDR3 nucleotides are TGCAGTGCTAGAGATGATCCGGGTACTAATTCACCCCTCCACTTT.

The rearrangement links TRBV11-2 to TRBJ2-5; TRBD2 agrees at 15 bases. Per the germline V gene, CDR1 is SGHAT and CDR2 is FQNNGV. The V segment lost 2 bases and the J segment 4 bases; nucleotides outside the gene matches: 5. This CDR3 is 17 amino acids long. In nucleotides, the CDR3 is TGTGCCAGCAGCTTACGGACTAGCGGGAGGGCCTTAGAGACCCAGTACTTC. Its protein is CASSLRTSGRALETQYF. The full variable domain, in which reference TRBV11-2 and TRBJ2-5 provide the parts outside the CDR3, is EAGVAQSPRYKIIEKRQSVAFWCNPISGHATLYWYQQILGQGPKLLIQFQNNGVVDDSQLPKDRFSAERLKGVDSTLKIQPAKLEDSAVYLCASSLRTSGRALETQYFGPGTRLLVL.

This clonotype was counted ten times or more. In DNA form, the CDR3 reads TGTGCCTGGAGTCGGGAATTGGGGGCTCGGTATGGCTACACCTTC. This translates into CAWSRELGARYGYTF. This chain joins TRBV30 and TRBJ1-2; possibly TRBD1 for D (6 bases). Germline assignment: CDR1 GTSNPN and CDR2 SVGIG (reference sequence). The CDR3 is 15 amino acids. V was pared by 2 bases and J by 5 bases, with 18 bases between.

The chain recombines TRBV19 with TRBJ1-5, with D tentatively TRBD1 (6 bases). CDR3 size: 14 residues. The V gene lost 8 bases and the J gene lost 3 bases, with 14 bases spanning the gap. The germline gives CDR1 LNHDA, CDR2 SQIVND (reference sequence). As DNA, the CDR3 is TGTGCCAGTGACGACAGGAGATACAATCAGCCCCAGCATTTT. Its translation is CASDDRRYNQPQHF.

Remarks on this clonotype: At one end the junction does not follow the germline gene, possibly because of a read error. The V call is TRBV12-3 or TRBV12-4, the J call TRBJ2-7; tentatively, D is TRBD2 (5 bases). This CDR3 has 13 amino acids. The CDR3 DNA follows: TGTGCCAGCAGTTTGGAGGCTTCCCCCGAGCAGCACTTC. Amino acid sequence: CASSLEASPEQHF.

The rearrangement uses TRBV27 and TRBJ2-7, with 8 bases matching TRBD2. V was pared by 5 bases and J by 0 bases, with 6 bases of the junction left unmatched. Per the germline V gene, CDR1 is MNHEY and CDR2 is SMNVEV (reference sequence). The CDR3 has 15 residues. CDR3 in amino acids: CASSMVSGNSYEQYF. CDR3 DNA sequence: TGTGCCAGCAGTATGGTTAGCGGGAACTCCTACGAGCAGTACTTC.

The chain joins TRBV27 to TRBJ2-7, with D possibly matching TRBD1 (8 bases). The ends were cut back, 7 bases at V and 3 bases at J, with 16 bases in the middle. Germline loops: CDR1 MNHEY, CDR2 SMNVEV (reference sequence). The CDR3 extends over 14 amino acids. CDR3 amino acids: CASKQGGGGYEQYF. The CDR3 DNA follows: TGTGCCAGCAAACAGGGGGGAGGGGGCTACGAGCAGTACTTC.

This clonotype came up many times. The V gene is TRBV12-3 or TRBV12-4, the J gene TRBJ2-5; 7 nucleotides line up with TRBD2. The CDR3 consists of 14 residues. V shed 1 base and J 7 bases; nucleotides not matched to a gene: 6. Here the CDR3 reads CASSLGEGWGTQYF. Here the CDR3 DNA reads TGTGCCAGCAGTTTAGGGGAGGGTTGGGGGACCCAGTACTTC.

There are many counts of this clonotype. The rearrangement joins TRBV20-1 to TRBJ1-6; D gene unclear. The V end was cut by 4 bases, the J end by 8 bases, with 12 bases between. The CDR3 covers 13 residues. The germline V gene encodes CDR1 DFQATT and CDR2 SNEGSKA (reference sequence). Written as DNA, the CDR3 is TGCAGTGCTAAAGGGATGGCCCATTCACCCCTCCACTTT. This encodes CSAKGMAHSPLHF.

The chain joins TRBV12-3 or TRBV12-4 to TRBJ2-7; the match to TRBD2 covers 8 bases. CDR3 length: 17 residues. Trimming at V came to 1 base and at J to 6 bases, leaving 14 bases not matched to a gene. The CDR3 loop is CASSLEGPSGTRTEQYF. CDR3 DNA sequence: TGTGCCAGCAGTTTAGAGGGCCCCTCTGGGACTAGGACCGAGCAGTACTTC.